One sample yielded the 3 T cell receptor beta chains listed below, sequenced in a study of beta chain features in type 1 diabetes. Study results and caveats: Type 1 diabetes patients showed a moderate but significant shortening of TCRB CDR3s in all four CD4+ subsets.

The entirety of the isolated RNA underwent reverse transcription, so expressed TCRB transcripts were sequenced. Sequencing was performed with immunoSEQ multiplex PCR; in TCRdb, only in-frame clones are kept and a portion is missing. The sample carries more than 150,000 clones, approximately 10% recorded once. Their antigens are not known. The sample taken for sequencing was central memory CD4+ T cells from blood. These receptors were collected from a woman aged 25 to 45 with type 1 diabetes.

This clone was observed a few times. The rearrangement joins TRBV2 to TRBJ1-1; 10 bases align to TRBD1. Germline trimming cut 4 bases from V and 0 bases from J; bases unmatched to any gene: 5. The CDR3 runs to 16 residues. In germline, CDR1 is SNHLY, CDR2 FYNNEI. The CDR3 loop reads CASSGGTGVMNTEAFF. CDR3 coding DNA: TGTGCCAGCAGTGGCGGGACAGGGGTGATGAACACTGAAGCTTTCTTT.

The J gene is TRBJ1-1, the V gene TRBV18, with a tentative D call TRBD1 (5 bases). The V and J ends lost 3 bases and 5 bases respectively, with 16 bases between them. The length of the CDR3 is 15 residues. Germline lookup yields CDR1 KGHSH and CDR2 LQKENI. The CDR3 nucleotides read TGTGCCAGCTCACCCCCCGCGACAGCGGGAACTGAAGCTTTCTTT. It yields the protein CASSPPATAGTEAFF.

The CDR3 DNA reads as TGTGCCAGCAGCTTAGATACGATGGCTAGCTCCTACGAGCAGTACTTC. Its translation is CASSLDTMASSYEQYF. The V gene is TRBV11-2, the J gene TRBJ2-7; no clear D. The length of the CDR3 is 16 residues. The V and J ends lost 0 bases and 0 bases respectively, with 12 bases between them. Germline CDR1 and CDR2: SGHAT and FQNNGV.